Below, one T cell receptor (beta chain) is given with its context. The sample is drawn from a study of T cells after yellow fever vaccination. TCRdb analysed the 5' RACE reads with MiXCR anew, one entry per CDR3 protein. The sample holds about 350,000 distinct CDR3 sequences, around 8.1% seen once. The source of this sequence is a man aged 18 to 29 who received the YFV17D yellow fever vaccine. Sequencing was performed on PBMCs, taken roughly seven weeks after the first yellow fever vaccination.

The CDR3 protein is CASSFGRGGLGEQFF. As DNA, the CDR3 is TGCGCCAGCAGCTTTGGGCGGGGGGGCCTCGGAGAGCAGTTCTTC. The gene calls are TRBV5-1 and TRBJ2-1; TRBD2 matches at 9 bases. V dropped 2 bases and J dropped 10; count of bases not matched to a gene: 10. Germline V gene sequence: CDR1 SGHRS, CDR2 YFSETQ. This CDR3 contains 15 residues.